This T cell receptor beta chain was observed in a study of T cell responses to AZD1222 COVID-19 vaccine. The wider study: Investigators merged groups given second doses at roughly 4 or roughly 12 weeks.

CDR3 length equals 14 residues. V shed 3 bases, J shed 3 bases, and the junction held 1 base outside the gene matches. Germline V gives CDR1 LGHNA, CDR2 YSLEER. Details on this clone: Antigen: not known.

Study results and limitations: With two AZD1222 doses given, Spike-specific TCR breadth and depth both rose. Repertoire sampling was restricted to post-peak T cell response timepoints. Only a handful of people who got AZD1222 tested seropositive at baseline.

TCRdb keeps only in-frame clones here, not all; method: immunoSEQ multiplex PCR. The sample holds fewer than 35,000 clones, approximately 89% seen once. V and J are TRBV4-3 and TRBJ2-2, with 7 bases that match TRBD1. Sequenced material: peripheral blood, taken on day 0 of AZD1222 vaccination. This TCR was sampled from an adult in good health. The CDR3 spells CASSQGQYTGELFF. CDR3 DNA sequence: TGCGCCAGCAGCCAGGGACAGTACACCGGGGAGCTGTTTTTT.